This record concerns one T cell receptor beta chain sequence. Its antigen is currently not known. Per-nucleotide qualities are absent, and no much larger clonotype sits a single base away. From the germline V gene (reference sequence), CDR1 is GTSNPN and CDR2 is SVGIG. The CDR3, cysteine through phenylalanine, is 15 amino acids long. Just CDR3 DNA is preserved here, 45 bases in frame from base 1. Between the V and J ends, shortened by 0 bases and 2 bases respectively, the junction contains 11 bases. Collaborating institutions collected whole blood in K2EDTA tubes following their own protocols. For TCRbeta analysis, collaborator samples were shipped as frozen whole blood, as isolated PBMCs, or as DNA extracted from either sample type. The immunoSEQ Assay, a bias-controlled multiplex PCR, was used to amplify TCRbeta CDR3 regions from genomic DNA. The source study handled its data this way. The number of nucleated cells in each sample was estimated from the amplification of reference gene primers within the assay. Sequence reads were collapsed and filtered to measure the absolute abundance of every unique TCRbeta CDR3 rearrangement. For each sample, productive Simpson clonality was calculated as the square root of Simpson's diversity index across productive rearrangements. TCRdb holds this immuneACCESS table with in-frame rearrangements only. Some clones are missing; in checked studies, unresolved V genes explain under half, and the rest has no known cause. V and J calls and clone size are as listed in that table; D and trimming were resolved from the DNA. The sample data list 35,000 to 55,000 clones, and approximately 77% of these were observed just once. The top ten constitute about 4% of the sample.

The data originate from a study of blood T cell repertoires in COVID-19 (TCRdb year 2020). Looking at the study overall: Samples covering the acute and convalescent phases of COVID-19 were provided by collaborators in the United States, Italy and Spain. The material from the prospective study consisted of cDNA or gDNA derived from T cells, B-cell-depleted T cells, or PBMCs. Subjects who had been exposed to COVID-19, were actively infected with it, or had recovered from it provided the deeply sampled blood TCRbeta repertoires that made up the dataset. The repertoires were released in a freely available public database meant as a resource for research on the immune response to SARS-CoV-2. Samples were obtained from the ongoing ImmuneRACE study (first 160 participants) and from about 1,300 subjects provided by 6 global collaborators. A de-identified subject ID, COVID-19 status, age in years and sex were almost always included in the sample metadata. Where available, HLA class I and class II types were taken from metadata supplied by the sample provider and were not determined by assay-based typing. The full study reports these points: Clinical and demographic metadata were provided uncurated, with the amount varying by source and participant.

The clonotype originates from a woman aged 65 to 85 with acute or convalescent COVID-19. The sequencing input was peripheral blood. The rearranged segments are TRBV30 and TRBJ1-5; the best D guess is TRBD1, with 5 bases matching. CDR3 region: CAWSVGGIGNQPQHF. The DNA reads as follows: TGTGCCTGGAGTGTGGGGGGAATTGGCAATCAGCCCCAGCATTTT.